The 9 T cell receptor beta chains in this list originate from one sample, sequenced in a study of blood T cell repertoires in COVID-19. Here immunoSEQ multiplex PCR was the method, and the copy in TCRdb shows in-frame clones only, minus some. The top ten hold approximately 25% of the sample, which has 90,000 or so clones, around 80% seen once. The sequencing sample was made of peripheral blood. These receptors came from a man in his sixties with acute or convalescent COVID-19.

The chain is built from TRBV6-1 and TRBJ1-5; a weak D match, TRBD1 (5 bases). V lost 3 bases and J 7 bases, leaving 10 bases between the germline ends. CDR1 is MNHNS and CDR2 is SASEGT in the germline V gene. The CDR3 loop spans 13 amino acids. The CDR3 loop is CASSDREEQPQHF. In DNA form, the CDR3 reads TGTGCCAGCAGTGACAGGGAAGAGCAGCCCCAGCATTTT.

This clone showed up just a few times. This sequence joins TRBV7-2 and TRBJ1-1; unclear D gene. V lost 2 bases and J 2 bases, leaving 12 bases between the germline ends. Germline V gene sequence: CDR1 SGHTA, CDR2 FQGNSA. The length of the CDR3 is 15 residues. The CDR3 DNA reads as TGTGCCAGCAGCTTACTTCTGCAGAAAAACACTGAAGCTTTCTTT. Translating it yields CASSLLLQKNTEAFF. Variable domain in full (rest from reference TRBV7-2 and TRBJ1-1): GAGVSQSPSNKVTEKGKDVELRCDPISGHTALYWYRQSLGQGLEFLIYFQGNSAPDKSGLPSDRFSAERTGGSVSTLTIQRTQQEDSAVYLCASSLLLQKNTEAFFGQGTRLTVV.

The table lists this clone with a count of one. The CDR3, as DNA: TGTGCCAGCAGCTTACCAGTAGCCAAAAACATTCAGTACTTC. Its translation: CASSLPVAKNIQYF. V is TRBV11-3 and J is TRBJ2-4; D not resolved. The CDR3 is made up of 14 amino acids. Germline CDR1 is SGHNT and CDR2 is YENEEA. V shed 2 bases and J shed 0 bases, with 5 bases lying between them.

A few counts support this clone. The chain uses TRBV4-3 and TRBJ2-5, with 7 bases that match TRBD2. This CDR3 contains 15 residues. Germline trimming cut 0 bases from V and 5 bases from J; bases unmatched to any gene: 6. CDR1 LGHNA and CDR2 YSLEER come from the germline V gene. CDR3 nucleotides: TGCGCCAGCAGCCAAGATTGGGGAGGGGAGGAGACCCAGTACTTC. It translates to CASSQDWGGEETQYF.

The CDR3 sequence: CASSVRGGAPGQPQHF. The CDR3, as DNA: TGTGCCAGCAGTGTTCGTGGGGGGGCGCCCGGTCAGCCCCAGCATTTT. The chain is built from TRBV6-1 and TRBJ1-5; D possibly corresponds to TRBD1 (6 bases). Looked up from germline, CDR1 is MNHNS and CDR2 is SASEGT. The V and J ends lost 4 bases and 6 bases respectively, with 19 bases between them. CDR3 length: 16 residues.

The J gene is TRBJ1-5, the V gene TRBV2; D ambiguous. Germline V gene sequence: CDR1 SNHLY, CDR2 FYNNEI. With 5 bases removed from V and 3 bases from J, the gap between germline ends came to 11 bases. The CDR3 consists of 14 residues. DNA for the CDR3: TGTGCCAGCAGTCCGACAAATTACAATCAGCCCCAGCATTTT. Encoded protein: CASSPTNYNQPQHF.

The chain is built from TRBV5-4 and TRBJ1-1; TRBD1 aligns across 7 bases. The V gene end was trimmed by 6 bases and the J gene end by 5 bases; junction bases not matched to a gene: 7. Looked up from germline, CDR1 is SGHNT and CDR2 is YYREEE (reference sequence). The CDR3 sequence is 13 residues long. CDR3 sequence: CASTDRSGTEAFF. Here the CDR3 DNA reads TGTGCCAGCACGGACAGGTCAGGGACTGAAGCTTTCTTT. Drawing the rest from reference TRBV5-4 and TRBJ1-1, the complete variable domain is ETGVTQSPTHLIKTRGQQVTLRCSSQSGHNTVSWYQQALGQGPQFIFQYYREEENGRGNFPPRFSGLQFPNYSSELNVNALELDDSALYLCASTDRSGTEAFFGQGTRLTVV.

The chain joins TRBV28 to TRBJ1-2; 10 nucleotides line up with TRBD1. The CDR3 is made up of 17 amino acids. The junction had 13 bases not matched to a gene; V was cut back by 6 bases and J by 3 bases. The germline CDR1 and CDR2 sequences are MDHEN and SYDVKM. This CDR3 is CASSPGTGEPRYYGYTF. CDR3 DNA: TGTGCCAGCAGCCCCGGGACAGGGGAGCCTCGGTACTATGGCTACACCTTC.

This rearrangement joins TRBV12-3 or TRBV12-4 to TRBJ2-2; weak D call: TRBD2 (5 bases). Between the trimmed V and J ends, which lost 1 base and 5 bases, there was a span of 5 bases. The CDR3 totals 13 residues. CDR3 DNA sequence: TGTGCCAGCAGTTTAGGAGGGACCGGGGAGCTGTTTTTT. This sequence encodes CASSLGGTGELFF.